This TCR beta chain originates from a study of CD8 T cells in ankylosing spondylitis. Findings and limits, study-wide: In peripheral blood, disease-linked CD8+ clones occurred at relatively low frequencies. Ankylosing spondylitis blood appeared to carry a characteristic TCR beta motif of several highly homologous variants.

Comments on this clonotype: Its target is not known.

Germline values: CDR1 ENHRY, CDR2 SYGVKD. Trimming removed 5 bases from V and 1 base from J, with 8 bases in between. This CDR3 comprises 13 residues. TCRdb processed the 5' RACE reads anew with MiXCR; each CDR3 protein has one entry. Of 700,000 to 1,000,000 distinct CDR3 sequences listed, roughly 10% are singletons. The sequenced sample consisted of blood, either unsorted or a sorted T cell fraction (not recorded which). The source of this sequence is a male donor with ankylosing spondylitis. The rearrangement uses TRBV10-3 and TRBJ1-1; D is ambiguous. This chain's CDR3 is CAISSQPNTEAFF. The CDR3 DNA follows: TGTGCCATCAGTTCACAGCCGAACACTGAAGCTTTCTTT.